Below, 21 T cell receptor beta chains from the same sample are listed, as sequenced in a study of Ad26.COV2.S vaccination and SARS-CoV-2 variants. Profiled with immunoSEQ multiplex PCR; TCRdb holds only in-frame clones, not every one. The sample gives about 410,000 clones, about nine tenths of which show up once; approximately 3.7% is in the top ten. Treatment given: over 15 received Ad26.COV2.S at low or high dose, single or two shots; roughly 5 received placebo; per-sample allocation not given. The study sampled participants on day 63 after the first vaccine or placebo injection. This specimen consisted of peripheral blood, obtained in a trial of Ad26.COV2.S vaccine versus placebo. The receptors derive from a person between 18 and 59 years old who received the Ad26.COV2.S COVID-19 vaccine or a placebo.

For this clone: The junction departs from germline at one end; a sequencing error may be responsible. This chain connects TRBV7-7 to TRBJ2-1, with 9 bases fitting TRBD2. The CDR3 has 15 residues. Germline V CDR1 and CDR2: SSHAT, FNYEAQ (reference sequence). CDR3 protein: CASSLAPGLAYEQFF. The CDR3 DNA reads TGTGCTAGCAGCTTGGCTCCGGGACTAGCCTATGAGCAGTTCTTC.

Concerning this clone: Other DNA variants within this sample encode the same CDR3. V is TRBV7-6 and J is TRBJ2-7; 7 nucleotides match TRBD2. Germline lookup yields CDR1 SGHVS and CDR2 FNYEAQ. The ends lost 5 bases at V and 4 bases at J; junction bases unmatched: 2. CDR3 length: 12 residues. CDR3: CASSPGGYEQYF. The CDR3 DNA is TGTGCCAGCAGCCCGGGGGGTTACGAGCAGTACTTC.

This clone showed up just once. This chain connects TRBV19 to TRBJ1-2; possibly TRBD1 for D (6 bases). CDR3 length: 16 amino acids. Trimming removed 3 bases at V and 0 bases at J, with 14 bases between. Germline CDR1 reads LNHDA; CDR2 reads SQIVND (reference sequence). As DNA, the CDR3 is TGTGCCAGTAGTATTACAGGGTTCGGCTCTAACTATGGCTACACCTTC. Protein product: CASSITGFGSNYGYTF.

This chain uses TRBV27 with TRBJ2-7; 11 nucleotides line up with TRBD1. The CDR3 extends over 19 amino acids. Germline loops: CDR1 MNHEY, CDR2 SMNVEV (reference sequence). J gave up 3 bases and V 5 bases, and 18 bases lay outside the gene matches. The CDR3 loop is CASSPSRTGGDGIFYEQYF. The CDR3 coding sequence is TGTGCCAGCAGTCCCTCCCGGACAGGGGGCGACGGGATTTTCTACGAGCAGTACTTC.

The chain couples TRBV9 to TRBJ2-7; maybe TRBD2 (5 bases). The CDR3 is 13 amino acids. Germline CDR1 reads SGDLS; CDR2 reads YYNGEE. The germline V and J ends were trimmed by 4 bases and 4 bases, with 12 bases remaining between them. CDR3 bases: TGTGCCAGCAGCACTAATTCGGGATACGAGCAGTACTTC. Encoded protein: CASSTNSGYEQYF.

The genes are TRBV19 and TRBJ1-2; D is uncertain. Trimming left V 6 bases short and J 5 bases short, with 16 bases between. Looked up from germline, CDR1 is LNHDA and CDR2 is SQIVND (reference sequence). The CDR3 is 14 residues long. Written as DNA, the CDR3 is TGTGCCAGTAGGGAGACCTATGACTATTATGGCTACACCTTC. Amino acid sequence: CASRETYDYYGYTF.

The genes are TRBV19 and TRBJ2-7; the D is unclear. Germline V gives CDR1 LNHDA, CDR2 SQIVND (reference sequence). This CDR3 contains 13 residues. Trimming removed 2 bases from V and 5 bases from J, with 10 bases in between. The CDR3: CASSIIGQNEQYF. CDR3 sequence (DNA): TGTGCCAGTAGTATAATTGGGCAGAACGAGCAGTACTTC.

The chain uses TRBV28 and TRBJ2-3; possible D gene TRBD2, 6 bases. The CDR3 totals 16 residues. The germline gives CDR1 MDHEN, CDR2 SYDVKM. V shed 6 bases and J shed 1 base, with 17 bases lying between them. In nucleotides, the CDR3 is TGTGCCAGCAGCCATGTGAGGGGAGGAGGCACAGATACGCAGTATTTT. The encoded protein is CASSHVRGGGTDTQYF.

V and J are TRBV3-1 (or the pseudogene TRBV3-2) and TRBJ1-1, with 7 bases lining up with TRBD1. Germline V CDR1 and CDR2: LGHDT, YNNKEL (reference sequence). V shed 1 base and J 7 bases; nucleotides not matched to a gene: 6. The length of the CDR3 is 14 residues. CDR3 nucleotide sequence: TGTGCCAGCAGCCAAGCCACAGGGGTTGGTGAAGCTTTCTTT. Translated: CASSQATGVGEAFF.

This clone has just one count. V is TRBV6-5 and J is TRBJ1-1; possible D gene TRBD1, 6 bases. Trimming stripped 7 bases from V and 3 bases from J, with 18 bases between. The CDR3 runs 15 residues. Germline loops: CDR1 MNHEY, CDR2 SVGAGI. CDR3 coding DNA: TGTGCCAGCACCCGAATACGGGGGGGCTACACTGAAGCTTTCTTT. This codes for CASTRIRGGYTEAFF.

V and J are TRBV3-1 (or the pseudogene TRBV3-2) and TRBJ2-5; possibly TRBD1 for D (6 bases). Germline-derived CDR1 and CDR2 are LGHDT and YNNKEL (reference sequence). The CDR3 covers 13 residues. Trimming shortened V by 5 bases and J by 9 bases, and 16 bases separated the two germline ends. The CDR3 reads CASSTGTSRSQYF. The CDR3 DNA sequence: TGTGCCAGCAGCACAGGGACGTCCCGGTCCCAGTACTTC.

The chain recombines TRBV4-1 with TRBJ1-4; TRBD1 might be the D (6 bases). Trimming pared 5 bases from V and 5 bases from J, leaving 18 bases between. Germline V gene data show CDR1 as MGHRA and CDR2 as YSYEKL. This CDR3 is built from 16 residues. The CDR3 spells CASSSIGGGINEKLFF. The CDR3 nucleotides are TGCGCCAGCAGCTCGATAGGGGGGGGGATAAATGAAAAACTGTTTTTT.

The rearrangement joins TRBV7-9 to TRBJ2-3; a weak D match, TRBD1 (5 bases). CDR1 is SEHNR, CDR2 FQNEAQ, per germline (reference sequence). This CDR3 is 13 amino acids long. With 5 bases removed from V and 5 bases from J, the gap between germline ends came to 11 bases. This CDR3 is CASSIGGQDTQYF. The CDR3 DNA reads as TGTGCCAGCAGCATCGGTGGACAAGATACGCAGTATTTT.

The chain carries TRBV5-1 and TRBJ2-7; D call uncertain. Trimming pared 7 bases from V and 4 bases from J, leaving 24 bases between. Germline V gene data show CDR1 as SGHRS and CDR2 as YFSETQ. The CDR3 covers 16 residues. CDR3 region: CASRPPYTERLYEQYF. The DNA of the CDR3 is TGCGCCAGCCGTCCTCCGTATACCGAGCGCCTTTACGAGCAGTACTTC.

This clone has a single count. The chain recombines TRBV3-1 (or the pseudogene TRBV3-2) with TRBJ2-7; D is uncertain. The CDR3 consists of 14 residues. The germline gives CDR1 LGHDT, CDR2 YNNKEL (reference sequence). Trimming removed 1 base from V and 3 bases from J, with 10 bases in between. DNA of the CDR3: TGTGCCAGCAGCCAAGGACAAAAGATCTACGAGCAGTACTTC. Protein sequence: CASSQGQKIYEQYF.

As regards this clone: Other DNA sequences in the same sample also yield this CDR3. The chain has TRBV5-6 and TRBJ2-7; no clear D gene. The germline gives CDR1 SGHDT, CDR2 YYEEEE. The CDR3 has 14 amino acids. Trimming stripped 0 bases from V and 3 bases from J, with 10 bases between. CDR3 nucleotides: TGTGCCAGCAGCTTGGTTCCCGGAAACTACGAGCAGTACTTC. Its translation is CASSLVPGNYEQYF.

This chain connects TRBV5-6 to TRBJ2-7; 9 nucleotides align to TRBD2. Losses at the gene ends were 1 base for V and 8 bases for J; bases not matched to a gene: 4. Looked up from germline, CDR1 is SGHDT and CDR2 is YYEEEE. This CDR3 spans 13 amino acids. CDR3: CASSLSSGVQQYF. The CDR3 DNA sequence: TGTGCCAGCAGCTTGTCTAGCGGGGTGCAGCAGTACTTC.

This chain connects TRBV12-3 or TRBV12-4 to TRBJ2-1; D tentatively fits TRBD1 or TRBD2 (5 bases each). The V end was cut by 4 bases, the J end by 5 bases, with 9 bases between. The CDR3 extends over 13 amino acids. The chain's CDR3 is CASSSRGHNEQFF. CDR3 bases: TGTGCCAGCAGTTCCCGGGGACACAATGAGCAGTTCTTC.

The chain has TRBV14 and TRBJ2-1; D is unclear. The V and J ends lost 4 bases and 6 bases respectively, with 10 bases between them. Germline CDR1 is SGHDN and CDR2 is FVKESK. The CDR3 runs to 13 residues. CDR3 in DNA: TGTGCCAGCAGCCCCCTACAAGGCAATGAGCAGTTCTTC. This codes for CASSPLQGNEQFF.

The chain employs TRBV29-1 and TRBJ1-1; D not certain. The V gene lost 7 bases and the J gene lost 0 bases, with 15 bases spanning the gap. CDR3 size: 14 residues. Germline V CDR1 and CDR2: SQVTM, ANQGSEA. The DNA for the CDR3 is TGCAGCGCCGGACTAAGTTCCATGAACACTGAAGCTTTCTTT. Translating it yields CSAGLSSMNTEAFF.

V is TRBV7-9 and J is TRBJ1-6; no definite D call. V was clipped by 1 base and J by 7 bases, with 5 bases between them. This CDR3 contains 13 residues. Germline V gene sequence: CDR1 SEHNR, CDR2 FQNEAQ (reference sequence). CDR3 bases: TGTGCCAGCAGCTTAGGGGGAAATTCACCCCTCCACTTT. The encoded protein is CASSLGGNSPLHF.